The sequence of this TCR beta chain was determined in a study of siplizumab effects on memory and regulatory T cells. Clones were sequenced by immunoSEQ multiplex PCR, and TCRdb holds only the in-frame ones, with some missing. The sample has some 96,000 clones, more than 85% seen once. The V and J ends lost 10 bases and 2 bases, in that order; junction bases with no gene match: 6. Germline values: CDR1 SNHLY, CDR2 FYNNEI. The CDR3 consists of 13 residues. As for this clone: Its cognate antigen is unknown.

Study findings and constraints: There appeared to be greater diversity in naive T cells than in memory cells, and naive T cells seemed major contributors to the alloresponse. Neither a naive nor a memory phenotype was assignable to roughly 80-95% of proliferating CD4+ or CD8+ clones. The authors did not confirm suppressive function in proliferating Tregs from siplizumab cultures.

The chain combines TRBV2 with TRBJ2-7, with TRBD1 matching over 9 bases. The source is a human donor in good health. Sequencing was performed on CD4+ T cells sorted from blood. The CDR3 nucleotides are TGTGCCACTGGGACAGGGAGAACCTACGAGCAGTACTTC. This codes for CATGTGRTYEQYF.